This T cell receptor beta chain stems from a study of T cell changes during pregnancy in multiple sclerosis. CDR1 and CDR2 (germline): SEHNR, FQNEAQ (reference sequence). The CDR3 extends over 15 amino acids. Trimming removed 0 bases at V and 0 bases at J, with 8 bases between. Assay used: immunoSEQ multiplex PCR; TCRdb lists only in-frame clones, some missing. This table has tens of thousands of clones, 85% to 95% appearing once. This sample comprised CD4+ T cells from peripheral blood mononuclear cells, obtained in the second trimester of pregnancy. The V and J genes are TRBV7-9 and TRBJ1-1; D possibly corresponds to TRBD1 (5 bases). The sequence was collected from a female donor with multiple sclerosis, enrolled in a pregnancy study. The CDR3 protein is CASSLAGGMNTEAFF. The CDR3 nucleotides read TGTGCCAGCAGCTTAGCGGGGGGAATGAACACTGAAGCTTTCTTT. Together with reference TRBV7-9 and TRBJ1-1, the CDR3 gives the full variable domain: DTGVSQNPRHKITKRGQNVTFRCDPISEHNRLYWYRQTLGQGPEFLTYFQNEAQLEKSRLLSDRFSAERPKGSFSTLEIQRTEQGDSAMYLCASSLAGGMNTEAFFGQGTRLTVV.